This is a list of T cell receptor beta chains from one sample in a study of T cells in localized non-small cell lung cancer. TCRdb's copy holds only in-frame clones and misses some; the assay was immunoSEQ multiplex PCR. Of roughly 35,000 clones in the sample, approximately 90% are singletons; the top ten hold approximately 7%. Sequenced here: peripheral blood, sampled before any cancer treatment. These receptors originate from a female donor over 55 with stage I lung adenocarcinoma. Both conserved end residues are part of each CDR3. D genes are given only for firm matches. A row's size may be missing; if present it is once, few, many or a size class.

v_call: TRBV9; clone_size: .; d_call: TRBD1; j_call: TRBJ2-6; cdr3_nt: TGTGCCAGCAGCACCGCAGGGGGCTTTGGGGCCAACGTCCTGACTTTC; cdr3_aa: CASSTAGGFGANVLTF
v_call: TRBV7-8; clone_size: .; d_call: .; j_call: TRBJ1-5; cdr3_nt: TGTGCCAGCAGCTTAGCCAACGGCAATCAGCCCCAGCATTTT; cdr3_aa: CASSLANGNQPQHF
v_call: TRBV6-1; clone_size: .; d_call: TRBD1; j_call: TRBJ1-1; cdr3_nt: TGTGCCAGCAGTGAACGGACAGGGGGCAAGTCGGAAGCTTTCTTT; cdr3_aa: CASSERTGGKSEAFF
v_call: TRBV5-6; clone_size: .; d_call: .; j_call: TRBJ1-1; cdr3_nt: TGTGCCAGCAGCTTGGGGTTTGGGGGGATCACTGAAGCTTTCTTT; cdr3_aa: CASSLGFGGITEAFF
v_call: TRBV2; clone_size: .; d_call: TRBD2; j_call: TRBJ2-5; cdr3_nt: TGTGCCAGCAGGGGGACTAGCTCCCCCGGGCAGACCCAGTACTTC; cdr3_aa: CASRGTSSPGQTQYF
v_call: TRBV19; clone_size: .; d_call: TRBD1; j_call: TRBJ1-5; cdr3_nt: TGTGCCAGTAGTATAGATCGGGAAGGGGGCGCATATAGCAATCAGCCCCAGCATTTT; cdr3_aa: CASSIDREGGAYSNQPQHF
v_call: TRBV6-1; clone_size: .; d_call: TRBD1; j_call: TRBJ1-1; cdr3_nt: TGTGCCAGCAGCCTTGGGACAGACCTTGAAGCTTTCTTT; cdr3_aa: CASSLGTDLEAFF
v_call: TRBV9; clone_size: .; d_call: .; j_call: TRBJ1-2; cdr3_nt: TGTGCCAGCAGCGTAGACCCGATCTCCCCCTATGGCTACACCTTC; cdr3_aa: CASSVDPISPYGYTF
v_call: TRBV5-4; clone_size: .; d_call: .; j_call: TRBJ1-4; cdr3_nt: TGTGCCAGCAGCCAGCGTAAGGACAGTACAACTAATGAAAAACTGTTTTTT; cdr3_aa: CASSQRKDSTTNEKLFF
v_call: TRBV28; clone_size: .; d_call: TRBD1; j_call: TRBJ2-1; cdr3_nt: TGTGCCAGCAGTTCAGATGCGACAGGGGGGCCTTACAATGAGCAGTTCTTC; cdr3_aa: CASSSDATGGPYNEQFF
v_call: TRBV7-8; clone_size: .; d_call: .; j_call: TRBJ1-6; cdr3_nt: TGTGCCAGCAGCCCAGGAACGGGGCTTGCTGTTTCACCCCTCCACTTT; cdr3_aa: CASSPGTGLAVSPLHF
v_call: TRBV15; clone_size: .; d_call: .; j_call: TRBJ1-6; cdr3_nt: TGTGCCACCAGCAGAGATGGATTGGCGGAGTACCACGTTAATTCACCCCTCCACTTT; cdr3_aa: CATSRDGLAEYHVNSPLHF
v_call: TRBV6-5; clone_size: .; d_call: TRBD2; j_call: TRBJ2-2; cdr3_nt: TGTGCCAGCAATGGACTAGCGGGGGCCGGGGAGCTGTTTTTT; cdr3_aa: CASNGLAGAGELFF
v_call: TRBV29-1; clone_size: .; d_call: TRBD1; j_call: TRBJ1-4; cdr3_nt: TGCAGCGTTGGGCAGGGGGCGGAAAAACTGTTTTTT; cdr3_aa: CSVGQGAEKLFF
v_call: TRBV2; clone_size: .; d_call: .; j_call: TRBJ1-2; cdr3_nt: TGTGCCAGCAGGACGGTCGCAAACTATGGCTACACCTTC; cdr3_aa: CASRTVANYGYTF
v_call: TRBV28; clone_size: few; d_call: .; j_call: TRBJ1-4; cdr3_nt: TGTGCCAGCAGTGCCCAGGTGGAAAAACTGTTTTTT; cdr3_aa: CASSAQVEKLFF
v_call: TRBV7-7; clone_size: .; d_call: TRBD1; j_call: TRBJ1-1; cdr3_nt: TGTGCTAGCAGCTTAGGGACAGACACTGAAGCTTTCTTT; cdr3_aa: CASSLGTDTEAFF
v_call: TRBV25-1; clone_size: .; d_call: .; j_call: TRBJ2-3; cdr3_nt: TGTGCCAGCAGTGAATATGGGAGCACAGATACGCAGTATTTT; cdr3_aa: CASSEYGSTDTQYF
v_call: TRBV4-1; clone_size: .; d_call: TRBD1; j_call: TRBJ1-3; cdr3_nt: TGCGCCAGCAGCCACTTGACAGGGACTGGAAACACCATATATTTT; cdr3_aa: CASSHLTGTGNTIYF
v_call: TRBV4-2; clone_size: .; d_call: TRBD2; j_call: TRBJ2-2; cdr3_nt: TGTGCCAGCAGCCCCGCGGGTAGCGGGGGGTTTGTAGGGGAGCTGTTTTTT; cdr3_aa: CASSPAGSGGFVGELFF
v_call: TRBV9; clone_size: .; d_call: .; j_call: TRBJ2-1; cdr3_nt: TGTGCCAGCAGCGTAGAGGGGCGGGCGACTACCAACAATGAGCAGTTCTTC; cdr3_aa: CASSVEGRATTNNEQFF
v_call: TRBV7-2; clone_size: .; d_call: .; j_call: TRBJ1-6; cdr3_nt: TGTGCCAGCAGCCCCCAGACGAATTCACCCCTCCACTTT; cdr3_aa: CASSPQTNSPLHF
v_call: TRBV6-1; clone_size: .; d_call: .; j_call: TRBJ1-1; cdr3_nt: TGTGCCAGCAGCGCAGGGCTGAGGGCTTTCTTT; cdr3_aa: CASSAGLRAFF
v_call: TRBV19; clone_size: .; d_call: TRBD2; j_call: TRBJ2-5; cdr3_nt: TGTGCCAGTACTCAGCGGGGGGGCCTTAAGACCCAGTACTTC; cdr3_aa: CASTQRGGLKTQYF
v_call: TRBV10-3; clone_size: few; d_call: .; j_call: TRBJ1-2; cdr3_nt: TGTGCCATCAGACCGACCGATAACTATGGCTACACCTTC; cdr3_aa: CAIRPTDNYGYTF
v_call: TRBV7-2; clone_size: .; d_call: TRBD1; j_call: TRBJ1-5; cdr3_nt: TGTGCCAGCAGCTTAGGACAGGGTTCAGGAGTTAATCAGCCCCAGCATTTT; cdr3_aa: CASSLGQGSGVNQPQHF
v_call: TRBV27; clone_size: once; d_call: .; j_call: TRBJ1-3; cdr3_nt: TGTGCCAGCAGTTATGGGGTAACTGGAAACACCATATATTTT; cdr3_aa: CASSYGVTGNTIYF
v_call: TRBV29-1; clone_size: .; d_call: .; j_call: TRBJ1-5; cdr3_nt: TGCAGCGTTGCACGGGAGGGAGATCAGCCCCAGCATTTT; cdr3_aa: CSVAREGDQPQHF
v_call: TRBV28; clone_size: .; d_call: TRBD1; j_call: TRBJ2-5; cdr3_nt: TGTGCCAGCAGTCTGACAGGGGTCCAGGAGACCCAGTACTTC; cdr3_aa: CASSLTGVQETQYF
v_call: TRBV29-1; clone_size: .; d_call: .; j_call: TRBJ2-3; cdr3_nt: TGCAGCGTTGAACGGCAGGGCATTGTTACAGATACGCAGTATTTT; cdr3_aa: CSVERQGIVTDTQYF
v_call: TRBV2; clone_size: few; d_call: .; j_call: TRBJ2-6; cdr3_nt: TGTGCCAGCAGTGGGGGCCCAAGCTCTGGGGCCAACGTCCTGACTTTC; cdr3_aa: CASSGGPSSGANVLTF
v_call: TRBV5-1; clone_size: once; d_call: .; j_call: TRBJ2-5; cdr3_nt: TGCGCCAGCAACCTGAACCCCGGAGAGACCCAGTACTTC; cdr3_aa: CASNLNPGETQYF
v_call: TRBV19; clone_size: .; d_call: TRBD1; j_call: TRBJ2-1; cdr3_nt: TGTGCCAGTACCTCACAGGGGCTACCGGAGGAGCAGTTCTTC; cdr3_aa: CASTSQGLPEEQFF
v_call: TRBV7-3; clone_size: .; d_call: TRBD2; j_call: TRBJ2-7; cdr3_nt: TGTGCCAGCGCAACTAGCGGGGGGATCTCCTACGAGCAGTACTTC; cdr3_aa: CASATSGGISYEQYF
v_call: TRBV7-6; clone_size: .; d_call: .; j_call: TRBJ2-1; cdr3_nt: TGTGCCAGCAGCCTTCTGGGGGCGTATAATGAGCAGTTCTTC; cdr3_aa: CASSLLGAYNEQFF
v_call: TRBV6-5; clone_size: .; d_call: TRBD1; j_call: TRBJ2-7; cdr3_nt: TGTGCCAGCAGTTACTCGGTGGGACAGCACTCCTACGAGCAGTACTTC; cdr3_aa: CASSYSVGQHSYEQYF
v_call: TRBV6-6; clone_size: few; d_call: .; j_call: TRBJ1-2; cdr3_nt: TGTGCCAGCAGTTACAGGCAGGATGGCTACACCTTC; cdr3_aa: CASSYRQDGYTF
v_call: TRBV7-9; clone_size: .; d_call: TRBD1; j_call: TRBJ1-3; cdr3_nt: TGTGCCACAGGGACAGGCGGCGGGATTCTCTCTGGAAACACCATATATTTT; cdr3_aa: CATGTGGGILSGNTIYF
v_call: TRBV11-3; clone_size: .; d_call: .; j_call: TRBJ2-1; cdr3_nt: TGTGCCAGCAGCCCCGGGACTTTCAATGAGCAGTTCTTC; cdr3_aa: CASSPGTFNEQFF
v_call: TRBV19; clone_size: once; d_call: .; j_call: TRBJ2-6; cdr3_nt: TGTGCCAGCCTCCCCACAGGAACTGGGGCCAACGTCCTGACTTTC; cdr3_aa: CASLPTGTGANVLTF
v_call: TRBV27; clone_size: .; d_call: .; j_call: TRBJ2-7; cdr3_nt: TGTGCCAGCAGTTTCTACTCGACGGGGAGTTCCTACGAGCAGTACTTC; cdr3_aa: CASSFYSTGSSYEQYF
v_call: TRBV30; clone_size: .; d_call: .; j_call: TRBJ1-5; cdr3_nt: TGTGCCTGGTCCGGACAAGGGTCCCAGCCCCAGCATTTT; cdr3_aa: CAWSGQGSQPQHF
v_call: TRBV5-6; clone_size: .; d_call: .; j_call: TRBJ1-2; cdr3_nt: TGTGCCAGCAGCTTGGTATTCATTCCGGGTAACTATGGCTACACCTTC; cdr3_aa: CASSLVFIPGNYGYTF
v_call: TRBV13; clone_size: .; d_call: TRBD1; j_call: TRBJ2-6; cdr3_nt: TGTGCCAGCCGGAGCAGGGGGAGCTCTGGGGCCAACGTCCTGACTTTC; cdr3_aa: CASRSRGSSGANVLTF
v_call: TRBV6-5; clone_size: .; d_call: .; j_call: TRBJ1-3; cdr3_nt: TGTGCCAGCATTGGGGACGCTACCTCTGGAAACACCATATATTTT; cdr3_aa: CASIGDATSGNTIYF
v_call: TRBV19; clone_size: .; d_call: .; j_call: TRBJ2-7; cdr3_nt: TGTGCCAGTGGGGGGTCCACGAAGCAGTACTTC; cdr3_aa: CASGGSTKQYF
v_call: TRBV2; clone_size: .; d_call: TRBD2; j_call: TRBJ2-2; cdr3_nt: TGTGCCAGCAATCTGAGACTAGCTGCTACCGGGGAGCTGTTTTTT; cdr3_aa: CASNLRLAATGELFF
v_call: TRBV28; clone_size: .; d_call: .; j_call: TRBJ1-2; cdr3_nt: TGTGCCAGCAGGGGCCCTAACTATGGCTACACCTTC; cdr3_aa: CASRGPNYGYTF
v_call: TRBV20-1; clone_size: .; d_call: .; j_call: TRBJ1-1; cdr3_nt: TGCAGTGCGATCCCGATACAAGGGGCTTTCTTT; cdr3_aa: CSAIPIQGAFF
v_call: TRBV6-5; clone_size: .; d_call: TRBD2; j_call: TRBJ2-5; cdr3_nt: TGTGCCAGCAGTTCCCGGACTAGCGGCCAAGAGACCCAGTACTTC; cdr3_aa: CASSSRTSGQETQYF
v_call: TRBV6-4; clone_size: .; d_call: .; j_call: TRBJ2-1; cdr3_nt: TGTGCCAGCAGCCCCTCTGGAGCGAGGGGATCTGGAAATGAGCAGTTCTTC; cdr3_aa: CASSPSGARGSGNEQFF
v_call: TRBV6-5; clone_size: .; d_call: .; j_call: TRBJ2-1; cdr3_nt: TGTGCCAGCCCTAACAATGAGCAGTTCTTC; cdr3_aa: CASPNNEQFF
v_call: TRBV6-6; clone_size: once; d_call: TRBD1; j_call: TRBJ1-1; cdr3_nt: TGTGCCAGCAGTAGGCAGGGGGACACTGAAGCTTTCTTT; cdr3_aa: CASSRQGDTEAFF